These 7 T cell receptor beta chains were all obtained from the same sample, sequenced in a study of blood T cell repertoires in COVID-19. Profiled with immunoSEQ multiplex PCR; TCRdb holds only in-frame clones, not every one. The data show almost 200,000 clones, about 76% seen once. The sample was peripheral blood. The receptor set was obtained from a middle-aged woman with COVID-19, enrolled during active disease.

The gene calls are TRBV9 and TRBJ2-2, with TRBD2 matching 12 bases. Trimming took 2 bases from V and 5 from J; bases not matched to a gene: 7. CDR1 is SGDLS and CDR2 is YYNGEE in the germline V gene. The CDR3 is 17 residues long. The CDR3 loop is CASSVSPSGRGTGELFF. Here the CDR3 DNA reads TGTGCCAGCAGCGTTTCCCCTAGCGGGAGGGGGACCGGGGAGCTGTTTTTT.

J is TRBJ2-7 and V is TRBV27, with TRBD2 as a possible D gene (7 bases). Germline CDR1 reads MNHEY; CDR2 reads SMNVEV (reference sequence). The length of the CDR3 is 17 residues. Trimming cost V 5 bases and J 3 bases, with 23 bases left between them. CDR3 in amino acids: CASSPGFRGGLNYEQYF. The CDR3 nucleotides read TGTGCCAGCAGTCCGGGGTTTAGGGGGGGGCTCAACTACGAGCAGTACTTC.

The J gene is TRBJ2-7, the V gene TRBV2, with TRBD2 identical over 13 bases. CDR3 length: 17 amino acids. Germline loops: CDR1 SNHLY, CDR2 FYNNEI. V trimming: 1 base; J trimming: 6 bases; junction bases outside the gene matches: 9. CDR3 sequence reads: CASSEDAGLAGEGEQYF. CDR3 nucleotide sequence: TGTGCCAGCAGTGAAGACGCCGGACTAGCGGGAGAGGGCGAGCAGTACTTC.

This sequence joins TRBV18 and TRBJ2-1; D gene uncertain. The CDR3 sequence is 14 residues long. CDR1 and CDR2 (germline): KGHSH, LQKENI. V gave up 1 base and J gave up 3 bases, with 7 bases separating them. CDR3: CASSPLADYNEQFF. The CDR3 DNA sequence: TGTGCCAGCTCACCACTGGCAGACTACAATGAGCAGTTCTTC.

The V and J genes are TRBV10-3 and TRBJ1-5; D may be TRBD1 (6 bases). From germline, CDR1 is ENHRY and CDR2 SYGVKD. The CDR3 totals 13 residues. Trimming took 3 bases from V and 7 from J, leaving 10 bases between them. CDR3 amino acids: CAISDSGVQPQHF. The CDR3 nucleotides are TGTGCCATCAGTGACTCAGGGGTACAGCCCCAGCATTTT.

The V call is TRBV5-6, the J call TRBJ1-6; 8 bases are shared with TRBD1. The CDR3 is 16 residues long. V lost 1 base to trimming and J lost 7 bases; unmatched junction nucleotides: 7. Germline-derived CDR1 and CDR2 are SGHDT and YYEEEE. CDR3 protein: CASSLKGQEWNSPLHF. CDR3 coding DNA: TGTGCCAGCAGCTTGAAGGGACAGGAATGGAATTCACCCCTCCACTTT.

The chain is built from TRBV29-1 and TRBJ1-5; D is unclear. CDR1 SQVTM and CDR2 ANQGSEA come from the germline V gene. The CDR3 consists of 14 residues. Trimming stripped 3 bases from V and 3 bases from J, with 12 bases between. CDR3 sequence reads: CSVEVTDPNQPQHF. CDR3 in DNA: TGCAGCGTTGAGGTCACAGACCCCAATCAGCCCCAGCATTTT.